These 16 T cell receptor beta chains originate from one sample sequenced in a study of blood T cell repertoires in COVID-19. TCRdb keeps only in-frame clones here, not all; method: immunoSEQ multiplex PCR. The sample has 150,000 to 180,000 clones, less than 90% seen once. Sequenced input: peripheral blood. The receptor set was obtained from a woman between 70 and 85 years old with acute or convalescent COVID-19.

The rearrangement uses TRBV28 and TRBJ2-7, with 9 nucleotides matching TRBD1. The CDR3 totals 14 residues. Germline-derived CDR1 and CDR2 are MDHEN and SYDVKM. Trimming cost V 6 bases and J 3 bases; bases outside gene matches: 6. The CDR3 here is CASSRRGQGYEQYV. CDR3 in DNA: TGTGCCAGCAGCCGGCGGGGACAGGGCTACGAGCAGTACGTC.

The rearrangement uses TRBV10-3 and TRBJ1-5; 8 nucleotides align to TRBD1. The V gene's germline CDR1 is ENHRY and CDR2 SYGVKD. With V trimmed by 0 bases and J by 2 bases, 3 bases remained unmatched. The CDR3 is made up of 16 amino acids. The CDR3 sequence: CAISESGQGGNQPQHF. The CDR3 bases are TGTGCCATCAGTGAGTCAGGACAGGGAGGCAATCAGCCCCAGCATTTT.

This chain uses TRBV28 with TRBJ1-2; D possibly corresponds to TRBD1 (6 bases). V shed 4 bases and J shed 0 bases, with 12 bases lying between them. This CDR3 comprises 15 residues. Germline-derived CDR1 and CDR2 are MDHEN and SYDVKM. The CDR3 reads CASSSGTPANYGYTF. As DNA, the CDR3 is TGTGCCAGCAGTTCCGGGACACCCGCTAACTATGGCTACACCTTC.

This chain links TRBV19 with TRBJ2-2; 13 bases agree with TRBD2. V lost 4 bases to trimming and J lost 7 bases; unmatched junction nucleotides: 3. The CDR3 extends over 15 amino acids. Germline V gives CDR1 LNHDA, CDR2 SQIVND (reference sequence). The CDR3 DNA follows: TGTGCCAGTAGTACCTGGACTAGCGGGGGCGGGGAGCTGTTTTTT. Encoded protein: CASSTWTSGGGELFF.

The J gene is TRBJ1-6, the V gene TRBV19; 8 bases match TRBD1. Losses at the gene ends were 1 base for V and 9 bases for J; bases not matched to a gene: 5. The germline V gene has CDR1 LNHDA and CDR2 SQIVND (reference sequence). This CDR3 is built from 15 residues. The CDR3 spells CASSIVAGGTSPLHF. The CDR3 DNA reads as TGTGCCAGTAGTATAGTCGCAGGGGGCACTTCACCCCTCCACTTT. Full variable domain (remainder filled in from reference TRBV19 and TRBJ1-6): DGGITQSPKYLFRKEGQNVTLSCEQNLNHDAMYWYRQDPGQGLRLIYYSQIVNDFQKGDIAEGYSVSREKKESFPLTVTSAQKNPTAFYLCASSIVAGGTSPLHFGNGTRLTVT.

This chain connects TRBV27 to TRBJ1-4, with D possibly matching TRBD1 (6 bases). This CDR3 region has 17 residues. CDR1 is MNHEY and CDR2 is SMNVEV in the germline V gene (reference sequence). The V gene lost 3 bases and the J gene lost 2 bases, with 16 bases spanning the gap. The CDR3, as DNA: TGTGCCAGCAGTTTTAAGGCAGGGGTGTTGACTAATGAAAAACTGTTTTTT. This gives the protein CASSFKAGVLTNEKLFF.

A word on this clone: Other DNA sequences within the sample encode an identical CDR3. The J gene is TRBJ1-3, the V gene TRBV6-5; D is possibly TRBD1 (5 bases). This CDR3 has 15 residues. V dropped 0 bases and J dropped 0 bases, with 6 bases sitting between them. Germline V gene lookup returns CDR1 MNHEY and CDR2 SVGAGI. CDR3 residues: CASSYSTGSGNTIYF. CDR3 bases: TGTGCCAGCAGTTACTCTACAGGCTCTGGAAACACCATATATTTT.

The chain recombines TRBV7-9 with TRBJ1-3; TRBD1 is a possible D gene (5 bases). V was pared by 4 bases and J by 4 bases, with 17 bases between. The V gene's germline CDR1 is SEHNR and CDR2 FQNEAQ (reference sequence). CDR3 length: 16 amino acids. The CDR3 DNA sequence: TGTGCCAGCAGCTCCAGGACACTGCCGGAGGGAAACACCATATATTTT. Residues: CASSSRTLPEGNTIYF.

The chain employs TRBV5-4 and TRBJ2-3; TRBD2 aligns across 12 bases. Trimming removed 0 bases from V and 7 bases from J; junction bases left unmatched: 3. Germline CDR1 SGHNT, CDR2 YYREEE (reference sequence). This CDR3 has 15 residues. CDR3 sequence (DNA): TGTGCCAGCAGCTTGGAACTAGCGGGGGGTCATACGCAGTATTTT. As protein: CASSLELAGGHTQYF. Variable domain in full (rest from reference TRBV5-4 and TRBJ2-3): ETGVTQSPTHLIKTRGQQVTLRCSSQSGHNTVSWYQQALGQGPQFIFQYYREEENGRGNFPPRFSGLQFPNYSSELNVNALELDDSALYLCASSLELAGGHTQYFGPGTRLTVL.

J is TRBJ1-3 and V is TRBV6-5, with a tentative D call TRBD1 (6 bases). V was cut by 6 bases and J by 4 bases, with 13 bases left in between. The CDR3 has 14 residues. Germline loops: CDR1 MNHEY, CDR2 SVGAGI. The CDR3 protein is CASSNNRAGNTIYF. The CDR3 region has the DNA TGTGCCAGCAGCAACAACAGGGCCGGAAACACCATATATTTT.

The gene calls are TRBV6-2 or TRBV6-3 and TRBJ2-5; TRBD1 aligns across 8 bases. The CDR3 consists of 16 residues. The germline gives CDR1 MNHEY, CDR2 SVGEGT. Trimming cost V 6 bases and J 7 bases; bases outside gene matches: 16. The CDR3 nucleotides are TGTGCCAGCAGCCAAGAGGGGACAGGTCAAAGGACGACCCAGTACTTC. It encodes CASSQEGTGQRTTQYF.

V usage is TRBV25-1 and J usage is TRBJ1-2; no firm D call. The V end lost 4 bases, the J end lost 3 bases, and 9 bases lay between the germline ends. Germline V gene data show CDR1 as MGHDK and CDR2 as SYGVNS. CDR3 size: 13 residues. CDR3 in DNA: TGTGCCAGCAGTGGTTCCGGGGACTATGGCTACACCTTC. Protein product: CASSGSGDYGYTF.

On this clone: Other DNA sequences of this sample code for an identical CDR3. The chain employs TRBV2 and TRBJ1-3, with 8 bases aligning to TRBD1. The V and J ends lost 3 bases and 0 bases, in that order; junction bases with no gene match: 1. CDR3 length: 15 residues. Germline loops: CDR1 SNHLY, CDR2 FYNNEI. CDR3 sequence (DNA): TGTGCCAGCAGTGATACAGGGGGCTCTGGAAACACCATATATTTT. Residues: CASSDTGGSGNTIYF.

This chain links TRBV18 with TRBJ2-3; D gene uncertain. The CDR3 loop spans 13 amino acids. V lost 2 bases to trimming and J lost 6 bases, with 9 bases between them. CDR1 is KGHSH and CDR2 is LQKENI in the germline V gene. The CDR3 is CASSPNFMDTQYF. CDR3 DNA sequence: TGTGCCAGCTCACCAAATTTTATGGATACGCAGTATTTT.

The chain employs TRBV14 and TRBJ1-4; D not resolved. Germline loops: CDR1 SGHDN, CDR2 FVKESK. This CDR3 contains 13 residues. V lost 2 bases to trimming and J lost 4 bases, with 5 bases between them. CDR3 nucleotides: TGTGCCAGCAGCCAACTGTATAATGAAAAACTGTTTTTT. This translates into CASSQLYNEKLFF. Looking up the rest from reference TRBV14 and TRBJ1-4 gives the full variable domain: EAGVTQFPSHSVIEKGQTVTLRCDPISGHDNLYWYRRVMGKEIKFLLHFVKESKQDESGMPNNRFLAERTGGTYSTLKVQPAELEDSGVYFCASSQLYNEKLFFGSGTQLSVL.

V is TRBV7-2 and J is TRBJ2-7; 8 bases are a match to TRBD1. Germline V gene data show CDR1 as SGHTA and CDR2 as FQGNSA. This CDR3 has 15 residues. V lost 5 bases, J lost 2 bases, and 8 bases stayed unmatched. CDR3 in amino acids: CASSGSGGAAYEQYV. In DNA, the CDR3 is TGTGCCAGCAGCGGATCAGGGGGCGCGGCCTACGAGCAGTACGTC.